This T cell receptor beta chain was profiled in a study of cytomegalovirus exposure and HLA in healthy donors. The study ran its PCR with 60 Vbeta and 13 Jbeta primers. Data came from immunoSEQ multiplex PCR; TCRdb stores just in-frame clones and leaves some out. Among about 120,000 clones, around three quarters were seen once, and the ten largest hold around 8.9%. V lost 6 bases to trimming and J lost 5 bases; unmatched junction nucleotides: 7. The CDR3 is 15 residues long. CDR1 and CDR2 (germline): MNHEY, SVGAGI. General study results and limits: Earlier analysis looked at TCR beta V segments, and most were productive about 87% or about 30% of the time. Analyses of presence and absence presupposed an approximately uniform sequencing depth across donors. The availability of immune exposure information extended only to CMV serostatus.

As concerns this clone: Its specificity is not known.

The sample consisted of PBMCs. The source of this sequence is a man aged 25-40 years in good health and CMV-seropositive. The chain couples TRBV6-5 to TRBJ1-5; 10 positions match TRBD1. This CDR3 reads CASSHDRGRDQPQHF. In DNA, the CDR3 is TGTGCCAGCAGCCACGACAGGGGGCGAGATCAGCCCCAGCATTTT.